These T cell receptor beta chains were read from a single sample in a study of blood T cell repertoires in COVID-19. The assay was immunoSEQ multiplex PCR, and TCRdb's table has in-frame clones only and misses some. The sample has 470,000 or so clones; roughly 89% are singletons. Sequenced material: peripheral blood. The source of these receptors is a woman aged 25 to 39 with acute or convalescent COVID-19. Each CDR3 is given with its conserved first and last residue. D genes are given only for firm matches. Not all rows give a size; the values are once, few, many and, for expanded clones, a class.

>TRBV6-5|NA|NA|TRBJ2-7
CASSTRTVSYEQYF
TGTGCCAGCAGTACCAGGACAGTCTCCTACGAGCAGTACTTC
>TRBV7-3|NA|TRBD2|TRBJ2-1
CASSLNPLRGGGNEQFF
TGTGCCAGCAGCTTGAATCCCCTGCGGGGGGGCGGTAATGAGCAGTTCTTC
>TRBV4-2|NA|NA|TRBJ1-6
CASSQETGRKSPLHF
TGTGCCAGCAGCCAAGAAACAGGGAGAAAATCACCCCTCCACTTT
>TRBV5-1|NA|NA|TRBJ2-5
CASSQSGSFRETQYF
TGCGCCAGCTCCCAATCGGGGTCGTTCCGGGAGACCCAGTACTTC
>TRBV28|NA|NA|TRBJ1-5
CASSFDSYSNQPQHF
TGTGCCAGCAGTTTTGACAGTTATAGCAATCAGCCCCAGCATTTT
>TRBV7-8|NA|NA|TRBJ2-2
CASSSDFGELFF
TGTGCCAGCAGCTCAGACTTCGGGGAGCTGTTTTTT
>TRBV15|NA|TRBD2|TRBJ2-5
CATSTTGLAEQETQYF
TGTGCCACCAGCACAACGGGACTAGCGGAGCAAGAGACCCAGTACTTC
>TRBV6-5|NA|NA|TRBJ2-3
CASNLAGATDTQYF
TGTGCCAGCAATCTGGCGGGGGCCACAGATACGCAGTATTTT
>TRBV5-1|NA|NA|TRBJ2-1
CASGRDWGANEQFF
TGCGCCAGCGGGAGGGACTGGGGGGCCAATGAGCAGTTCTTC
>TRBV6-1|NA|NA|TRBJ2-7
CASSESHTYEQYF
TGTGCCAGCAGTGAAAGTCACACCTACGAGCAGTACTTC
>TRBV6-2/TRBV6-3|NA|NA|TRBJ1-5
CASSKQGWQPQHF
TGTGCCAGCAGCAAACAGGGTTGGCAGCCCCAGCATTTT
>TRBV9|NA|TRBD1|TRBJ1-1
CASSATGVNTEAFF
TGTGCCAGCAGCGCGACAGGGGTGAACACTGAAGCTTTCTTT
>TRBV12-3/TRBV12-4|NA|NA|TRBJ1-5
CASTLIEGPQHF
TGTGCCAGCACCCTGATAGAGGGGCCCCAGCATTTT
>TRBV20-1|NA|TRBD1|TRBJ1-2
CSASRRQGRDGYTF
TGCAGTGCTAGTCGGCGACAGGGAAGAGATGGCTACACCTTC
>TRBV25-1|NA|TRBD2|TRBJ2-1
CASSEYSGLAGVEQFF
TGTGCCAGCAGTGAATATTCGGGGCTAGCGGGGGTTGAGCAGTTCTTC
>TRBV5-6|NA|NA|TRBJ2-6
CASSQYRESLPSGANVLTF
TGTGCCAGCAGCCAGTACCGGGAGTCTCTTCCCTCTGGGGCCAACGTCCTGACTTTC
>TRBV23-1|NA|NA|TRBJ2-7
CASSQSEIASKPEGVVHEQYF
TGCGCCAGCAGTCAATCGGAAATAGCCTCCAAACCAGAGGGAGTAGTCCACGAGCAGTACTTC
>TRBV10-2|NA|NA|TRBJ1-1
CASSEQGPSTEAFF
TGCGCCAGCAGTGAGCAGGGGCCGAGCACTGAAGCTTTCTTT
>TRBV5-1|NA|TRBD1|TRBJ1-1
CASSAGQGTEAFF
TGCGCCAGCAGCGCCGGACAGGGAACTGAAGCTTTCTTT
>TRBV7-9|NA|NA|TRBJ2-3
CASSLGDGSSTDTQYF
TGTGCCAGCAGCCTAGGAGATGGTTCTAGCACAGATACGCAGTATTTT
>TRBV3-1/TRBV3-2|NA|NA|TRBJ1-6
CASSHGRDSPLHF
TGTGCCAGCAGCCACGGCAGGGATTCACCCCTCCACTTT
>TRBV6-1|NA|NA|TRBJ2-5
CASSEGGAQETQYF
TGTGCCAGCAGCGAAGGCGGGGCTCAAGAGACCCAGTACTTC
>TRBV7-2|few|NA|TRBJ2-1
CASSLGGWNEQFF
TGTGCCAGCAGCCTAGGAGGGTGGAATGAGCAGTTCTTC
>TRBV12-3/TRBV12-4|once|NA|TRBJ1-1
CASSYGSQAFF
TGTGCCAGCAGTTACGGGTCCCAAGCTTTCTTT